This T cell receptor beta chain was sequenced in a study of T cell changes during pregnancy in multiple sclerosis. Profiled with immunoSEQ multiplex PCR; TCRdb holds only in-frame clones, not every one. The sample lists more than 80,000 clones; 92% were seen once. The CDR3 covers 11 residues. CDR1 is MDHEN and CDR2 is SYDVKM in the germline V gene. Trimming pared 6 bases from V and 8 bases from J, leaving 10 bases between. The sequencing used peripheral blood, collected after pregnancy. The chain has TRBV28 and TRBJ1-2; D is uncertain. The clonotype originates from a female donor with multiple sclerosis, enrolled in a pregnancy study. For the CDR3, the DNA is TGTGCCAGCAGCCAAACTCGAGGCTACACCTTC. It translates to CASSQTRGYTF.